Given below is one T cell receptor (beta chain) in context. What it recognizes is unknown. Germline V gene lookup returns CDR1 SGHTA and CDR2 FQGNSA. V lost 6 bases and J lost 7; bases outside the gene matches: 12. This CDR3 region has 16 residues. Carried by the TCR beta cDNA libraries were unique molecular identifiers. TCRdb reprocessed the PCR reads with MiXCR, giving one entry per CDR3 protein. The sample yields 400,000 to 500,000 distinct CDR3 sequences, 39% seen once. These data belong to a study of post-analysis software for immune sequencing data. Study results and caveats: Normalized Chao1 diversity was significantly lower in multiple sclerosis patients than in controls. Included in a set of about five TRBV segments more frequent in patients than controls were TRBV5-6, TRBV5-1 and TRBV20-1.

This receptor was obtained from a girl aged 2 to 10 with multiple sclerosis. Sequencing was done on a sample of blood. V is TRBV7-2 and J is TRBJ2-1, with TRBD1 matching 10 bases. CDR3 loop: CASRRETGGYGNEQFF. CDR3 bases: TGTGCCAGCAGGCGAGAGACAGGGGGCTACGGGAATGAGCAGTTCTTC.